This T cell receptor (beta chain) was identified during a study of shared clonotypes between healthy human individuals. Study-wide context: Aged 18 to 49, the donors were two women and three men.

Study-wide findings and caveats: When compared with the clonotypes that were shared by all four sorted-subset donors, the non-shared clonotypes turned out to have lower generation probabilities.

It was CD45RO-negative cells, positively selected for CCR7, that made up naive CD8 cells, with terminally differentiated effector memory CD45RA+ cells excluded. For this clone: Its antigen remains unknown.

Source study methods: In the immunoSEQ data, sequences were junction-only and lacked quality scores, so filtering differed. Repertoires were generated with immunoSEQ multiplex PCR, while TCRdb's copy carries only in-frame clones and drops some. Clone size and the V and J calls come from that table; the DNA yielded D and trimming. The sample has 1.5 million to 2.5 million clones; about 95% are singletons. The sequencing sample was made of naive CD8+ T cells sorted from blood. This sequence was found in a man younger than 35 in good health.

CDR3: CASSSMLATPFQETQYF. CDR3 nucleotides: TGTGCCAGCAGCTCGATGCTAGCAACCCCTTTCCAAGAGACCCAGTACTTC. The chain links TRBV7-9 to TRBJ2-5; a weak D match, TRBD2 (5 bases). Trimming shortened V by 4 bases and J by 1 base, and 19 bases separated the two germline ends. Germline lookup yields CDR1 SEHNR and CDR2 FQNEAQ (reference sequence). The CDR3 covers 17 residues.